Following are 18 T cell receptor beta chains from one sample sequenced in a study of spatial heterogeneity in lung cancer. Time point indicated: sample taken at primary tumor resection. Whole RNA, isolated from tumor, nontumor lung or frozen PBMC, was sequenced without prior sorting. A single record per CDR3 protein comes from TCRdb applying MiXCR to the 5' RACE reads. The sample records just under 40,000 distinct CDR3 sequences, less than 6% being singletons. The material sequenced was PBMCs, taken at surgery. The receptors derive from a male donor with early-stage non-small cell lung cancer.

This clonotype rates as medium-sized. The gene calls are TRBV11-2 and TRBJ1-1; D might be TRBD1 (5 bases). The germline V gene encodes CDR1 SGHAT and CDR2 FQNNGV. The ends were cut back, 0 bases at V and 2 bases at J, with 10 bases in the middle. This CDR3 is 15 amino acids long. CDR3 amino acids: CASSLERGPNTEAFF. The CDR3 DNA sequence: TGTGCCAGCAGCTTAGAGAGGGGCCCAAACACTGAAGCTTTCTTT.

The rearrangement uses TRBV20-1 and TRBJ2-1; 7 nucleotides agree with TRBD1. The germline V gene encodes CDR1 DFQATT and CDR2 SNEGSKA (reference sequence). The CDR3 covers 13 residues. V trimming: 5 bases; J trimming: 6 bases; junction bases outside the gene matches: 7. CDR3 amino acids: CSASGPGGNEQFF. In DNA, the CDR3 is TGCAGTGCTTCTGGGCCAGGGGGCAATGAGCAGTTCTTC.

This clonotype was counted ten times or more. The chain has TRBV5-1 and TRBJ2-4; possible D gene TRBD1, 5 bases. CDR1 is SGHRS, CDR2 YFSETQ, per germline. There are 17 residues in the CDR3. V dropped 0 bases and J dropped 7 bases, with 20 bases sitting between them. The CDR3 here is CASSLGGRRAVNNIQYF. CDR3 in DNA: TGCGCCAGCAGCTTGGGTGGACGCAGGGCTGTCAACAACATTCAGTACTTC. Based on the CDR3 plus reference TRBV5-1 and TRBJ2-4, the full variable domain is KAGVTQTPRYLIKTRGQQVTLSCSPISGHRSVSWYQQTPGQGLQFLFEYFSETQRNKGNFPGRFSGRQFSNSRSEMNVSTLELGDSALYLCASSLGGRRAVNNIQYFGAGTRLSVL.

This clonotype has a count of ten or more. The V gene is TRBV20-1, the J gene TRBJ2-1; TRBD2 agrees at 9 bases. The CDR3 totals 13 residues. Germline V gene data show CDR1 as DFQATT and CDR2 as SNEGSKA (reference sequence). J lost 5 bases, V lost 6 bases, and 5 bases had no gene match. The CDR3 DNA follows: TGCAGTGCCCCGGGACTAGCTCACAATGAGCAGTTCTTC. Its translation is CSAPGLAHNEQFF.

Only a few counts were recorded for this clonotype. The chain employs TRBV6-5 and TRBJ2-7, with a weak D call TRBD2 (5 bases). The CDR3 totals 13 residues. V was clipped by 2 bases and J by 5 bases, with 10 bases between them. Germline lookup yields CDR1 MNHEY and CDR2 SVGAGI. The CDR3 DNA is TGTGCCAGCAGTTACCGGGCCGGGGACGAGCAGTACTTC. It codes for CASSYRAGDEQYF.

This clonotype was detected many times. The V gene is TRBV15, the J gene TRBJ2-2, with 9 nucleotides matching TRBD1. The germline gives CDR1 LNHNV, CDR2 YYDKDF (reference sequence). V lost 1 base to trimming and J lost 5 bases; unmatched junction nucleotides: 14. The length of the CDR3 is 19 residues. CDR3 bases: TGTGCCACCAGCAGAGGGACAGGGATTGTGGGGACAGGGACCGGGGAGCTGTTTTTT. This gives the protein CATSRGTGIVGTGTGELFF.

There are many counts of this clonotype. The rearrangement links TRBV12-3 or TRBV12-4 to TRBJ1-2, with 7 positions matching TRBD1. The CDR3 spans 16 residues. V was clipped by 6 bases and J by 6 bases; unmatched bases: 16. The CDR3 here is CASRTTGAAFGDGYTF. Here the CDR3 DNA reads TGTGCCAGCAGAACTACAGGGGCCGCGTTCGGGGATGGCTACACCTTC.

On this clonotype: A much larger clone differs from this one at a single base, so this may be a read error. The chain uses TRBV14 and TRBJ1-1, with a tentative D call TRBD1 (5 bases). Germline V CDR1 and CDR2: SGHDN, FVKESK. The CDR3 extends over 15 amino acids. Trimming left V 1 base short and J 10 bases short, with 19 bases between. CDR3 in amino acids: CASSQGTASPGGAFF. The CDR3 region has the DNA TGTGCCAGCAGCCAAGGGACCGCTAGCCCTGGGGGAGCTTTCTTT.

This clonotype was recorded at least ten times. The chain carries TRBV5-8 and TRBJ1-4; tentative D call: TRBD1 (5 bases). Deletions cut 1 base from V and 4 bases from J, with 14 bases between. CDR3 length: 16 amino acids. Germline CDR1 and CDR2: SGHTS and YDEGEE. The CDR3 is CASSLLVRANNEKLFF. The DNA for the CDR3 is TGTGCCAGCAGCTTGTTGGTCAGGGCTAATAATGAAAAACTGTTTTTT.

This clonotype was counted between two and nine times. A much larger clone is a single base away; this may be a read error. The chain has TRBV7-8 and TRBJ1-1; D may be TRBD1 (5 bases). Germline V gene data show CDR1 as SGHVS and CDR2 as FQNEAQ. CDR3 length equals 11 residues. With 4 bases removed from V and 6 bases from J, the gap between germline ends came to 6 bases. CDR3 DNA: TGTGCCAGCAGCTGGGGGGCTGAAGCTTTCTTT. This encodes CASSWGAEAFF.

Turning to this clonotype: A clone one base away is much larger, so this may be a read error. The gene calls are TRBV6-5 and TRBJ2-6; D might be TRBD1 (6 bases). CDR1 is MNHEY and CDR2 is SVGAGI in the germline V gene. CDR3 length equals 17 residues. The CDR3 region is CASSYSGYRAGTNVLTF. The DNA for the CDR3 is TGTGCCAGCAGTTACTCGGGGTACAGGGCTGGGACCAACGTCCTGACTTTC.

This clonotype was observed many times. The chain combines TRBV6-4 with TRBJ2-2; tentative D call: TRBD2 (6 bases). Per germline, CDR1 MRHNA and CDR2 SNTAGT. This CDR3 contains 16 residues. The V gene lost 4 bases and the J gene lost 7 bases, with 19 bases spanning the gap. The CDR3: CASSVVAVAGGGELFF. The CDR3 DNA sequence: TGTGCCAGCAGTGTAGTAGCGGTTGCTGGTGGCGGGGAGCTGTTTTTT.

This clonotype was seen repeatedly, ten times or more. This chain connects TRBV28 to TRBJ2-5; TRBD1 might be the D (6 bases). The germline V gene encodes CDR1 MDHEN and CDR2 SYDVKM. V dropped 5 bases and J dropped 2 bases, with 18 bases sitting between them. The CDR3 totals 16 residues. CDR3 nucleotide sequence: TGTGCCAGCAGTAAGATCGGAAGCAGGGGACAAGAGACCCAGTACTTC. As protein: CASSKIGSRGQETQYF.

This clonotype was recorded many times. The rearrangement uses TRBV9 and TRBJ1-1, with no clear D. Trimming cost V 1 base and J 0 bases, with 4 bases left between them. The CDR3 runs 13 residues. The V gene's germline CDR1 is SGDLS and CDR2 YYNGEE. CDR3 nucleotides: TGTGCCAGCAGCGTACAGGTGAACACTGAAGCTTTCTTT. Amino acid sequence: CASSVQVNTEAFF.

This clonotype occurred many times. This rearrangement joins TRBV5-1 to TRBJ1-1; D remains unclear. Germline loops: CDR1 SGHRS, CDR2 YFSETQ. This CDR3 is built from 14 residues. V lost 5 bases and J lost 4, with 15 bases in between. In DNA, the CDR3 is TGCGCCAGCAGTTTTCCGGGAGCTCCCACTGAAGCTTTCTTT. The encoded protein is CASSFPGAPTEAFF.

This clonotype has ten or more counts. The chain carries TRBV29-1 and TRBJ1-5; perhaps TRBD1 as D (5 bases). The CDR3 runs 15 residues. Between the trimmed V and J ends, which lost 0 bases and 4 bases, there was a span of 13 bases. Germline values: CDR1 SQVTM, CDR2 ANQGSEA. CDR3 sequence reads: CSVEEDGAGNQPQHF. In DNA form, the CDR3 reads TGCAGCGTTGAAGAAGATGGGGCTGGGAATCAGCCCCAGCATTTT.

This clonotype was counted at least ten times. The chain is built from TRBV7-8 and TRBJ2-1, with D tentatively TRBD1 or TRBD2 (5 bases each). The CDR3 loop spans 15 amino acids. The ends were cut back, 5 bases at V and 6 bases at J, with 17 bases in the middle. CDR1 SGHVS and CDR2 FQNEAQ come from the germline V gene. The CDR3 reads CASSPAGAPRNEQFF. In nucleotides, the CDR3 is TGTGCCAGCAGCCCGGCCGGGGCCCCTCGCAATGAGCAGTTCTTC. Filled out from reference TRBV7-8 and TRBJ2-1, the complete variable domain reads GAGVSQSPRYKVAKRGQDVALRCDPISGHVSLFWYQQALGQGPEFLTYFQNEAQLDKSGLPSDRFFAERPEGSVSTLKIQRTQQEDSAVYLCASSPAGAPRNEQFFGPGTRLTVL.

This clonotype turned up a few times. The chain has TRBV5-6 and TRBJ2-6; a weak D match, TRBD1 (5 bases). This CDR3 spans 15 amino acids. The V end was cut by 1 base, the J end by 2 bases, with 7 bases between. Germline CDR1 is SGHDT and CDR2 is YYEEEE. Here the CDR3 reads CASSLKGAGANVLTF. The CDR3 DNA sequence: TGTGCCAGCAGCTTGAAAGGGGCTGGGGCCAACGTCCTGACTTTC.